The next 4 T cell receptor beta chains were all read from a single sample in a study of blood T cell repertoires in COVID-19. Repertoires were generated with immunoSEQ multiplex PCR, while TCRdb's copy carries only in-frame clones and drops some. The table includes 200,000 or so clones, approximately 80% detected once. The sequenced sample consisted of peripheral blood. These receptors were taken from an elderly woman with acute or convalescent COVID-19.

CDR3 nucleotides: TGTGCCATCAGTGAGTCGATGAGTTTGGAGACCCAGTACTTC. Its translation is CAISESMSLETQYF. The chain uses TRBV10-3 and TRBJ2-5; D remains unclear. Trimming stripped 0 bases from V and 5 bases from J, with 10 bases between. Germline CDR1 and CDR2: ENHRY and SYGVKD. The CDR3 loop spans 14 amino acids.

This sequence joins TRBV29-1 and TRBJ2-7; 7 bases are shared with TRBD1. Germline V gene sequence: CDR1 SQVTM, CDR2 ANQGSEA. Trimming removed 2 bases from V and 6 bases from J; junction bases left unmatched: 7. This CDR3 is built from 13 residues. The CDR3 DNA follows: TGCAGCGTTGAATCTCACAGGGGAATCGAGCAGTACTTC. Its protein product is CSVESHRGIEQYF.

As concerns this clone: Different DNA sequences within this sample yield the same CDR3. The V call is TRBV7-2, the J call TRBJ2-1, with 12 bases that match TRBD2. CDR1 and CDR2 (germline): SGHTA, FQGNSA. The CDR3 is made up of 15 amino acids. J gave up 4 bases and V 4 bases, and 2 bases lay outside the gene matches. The CDR3 loop is CASSSGLAGYNEQFF. The CDR3 nucleotides read TGTGCCAGCAGCTCAGGACTAGCGGGGTACAATGAGCAGTTCTTC.

The V call is TRBV30, the J call TRBJ2-5, with TRBD1 matching 7 bases. This CDR3 has 14 amino acids. J was trimmed by 5 bases and V by 2 bases; bases with no gene match: 8. Germline V CDR1 and CDR2: GTSNPN, SVGIG (reference sequence). CDR3 amino acids: CAWSMTGNAETQYF. In DNA form, the CDR3 reads TGTGCCTGGAGTATGACAGGGAACGCGGAGACCCAGTACTTC.